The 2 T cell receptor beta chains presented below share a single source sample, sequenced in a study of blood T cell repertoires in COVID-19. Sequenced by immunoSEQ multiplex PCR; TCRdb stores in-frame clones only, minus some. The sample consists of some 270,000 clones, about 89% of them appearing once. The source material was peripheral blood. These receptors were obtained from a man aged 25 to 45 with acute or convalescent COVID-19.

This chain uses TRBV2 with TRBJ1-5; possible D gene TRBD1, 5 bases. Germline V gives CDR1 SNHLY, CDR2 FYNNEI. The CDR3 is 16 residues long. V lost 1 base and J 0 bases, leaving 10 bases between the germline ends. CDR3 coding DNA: TGTGCCAGCAGTGAAGGGGCAGGGTTTAGCAATCAGCCCCAGCATTTT. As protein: CASSEGAGFSNQPQHF. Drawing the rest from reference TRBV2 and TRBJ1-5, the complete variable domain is EPEVTQTPSHQVTQMGQEVILRCVPISNHLYFYWYRQILGQKVEFLVSFYNNEISEKSEIFDDQFSVERPDGSNFTLKIRSTKLEDSAMYFCASSEGAGFSNQPQHFGDGTRLSIL.

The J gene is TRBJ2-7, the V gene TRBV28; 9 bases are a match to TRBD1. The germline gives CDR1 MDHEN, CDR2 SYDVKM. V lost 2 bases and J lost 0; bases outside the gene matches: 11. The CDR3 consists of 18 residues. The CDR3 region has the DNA TGTGCCAGCAGTTTAAGGGACAGGGATTCCAAAGACTCCTACGAGCAGTACTTC. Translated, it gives CASSLRDRDSKDSYEQYF.